Listed below are T cell receptor beta chains from one sample, sequenced in a study of radiation and T cells in renal cell carcinoma. Clones were read by immunoSEQ multiplex PCR, and TCRdb kept only the in-frame ones, dropping some. The sample includes over 60,000 clones, roughly 85% of them seen just once. Sample: blood, taken from a patient whose treatment included radiotherapy and nephrectomy. The receptors shown here come from a woman aged 50 to 65 with renal cell carcinoma. The CDR3 runs from the conserved cysteine through the conserved F or W. A D gene is named only where the DNA matches it firmly. A row's size may be missing; if present it is once, few, many or a size class.

cdr3_nt cdr3_aa j_call d_call clone_size v_call
TGTGCCAGTACTCCTACTTTACAGGGGGCGAGCTACACCTTC CASTPTLQGASYTF TRBJ1-2 TRBD1 few TRBV19
TGTGCCAGCAGTTTAACCGGGACAGAAGAAAAACTGTTTTTT CASSLTGTEEKLFF TRBJ1-4 TRBD1 - TRBV27
TGTGCCAGCAGCTTGGGTGGGCGCTATAATTCACCCCTCCACTTT CASSLGGRYNSPLHF TRBJ1-6 - - TRBV5-6
TGTGCCAGCAGCTTGGTAGGTATGGGTACAGTGAACTATGGCTACACCTTC CASSLVGMGTVNYGYTF TRBJ1-2 - - TRBV5-4
TGCGCCAGCAGCTCTGAGGGACATACCGCCTACGAGCAGTACTTC CASSSEGHTAYEQYF TRBJ2-7 - once TRBV5-1
TGCGCCAGCAGCCCAGCTGGGAGCACAGATACGCAGTATTTT CASSPAGSTDTQYF TRBJ2-3 - - TRBV5-1
TGTGCCACCAGCCGGGGGGCAGTTAACACTGAAGCTTTCTTT CATSRGAVNTEAFF TRBJ1-1 - few TRBV15
TGTGCCAGCATGGGACAGTCAAGCTCCTACGAGCAGTACTTC CASMGQSSSYEQYF TRBJ2-7 TRBD1 - TRBV6-6
TGTGCCAGCAAGAGGGGCAACACTGAAGCTTTCTTT CASKRGNTEAFF TRBJ1-1 - - TRBV25-1
TGTGCCAGCAGTCAGATCGGGGCGGCTTATGGCTACACCTTC CASSQIGAAYGYTF TRBJ1-2 - - TRBV28
TGTGCCAGCAGTTTACGTTTAGGGAAAGAGACCCAGTACTTC CASSLRLGKETQYF TRBJ2-5 - - TRBV27
TGCAGCAAAAGCGTGGGAGATACGCAGTATTTT CSKSVGDTQYF TRBJ2-3 - - TRBV29-1
TGTGCCAGCAGCGCCACCACAGGGGAGTTGAACACTGAAGCTTTCTTT CASSATTGELNTEAFF TRBJ1-1 TRBD1 - TRBV9
TGTGCCAGCAGCTTGCAAGGGAACACTGAAGCTTTCTTT CASSLQGNTEAFF TRBJ1-1 - - TRBV5-6
TGTGCCAGCTCACCACAGTCCCTTCTTGGTAGCTCCTACAATGAGCAGTTCTTC CASSPQSLLGSSYNEQFF TRBJ2-1 - - TRBV18
TGTGCCAGCACCTCCCCGTTGGGCAGGGGGGGCACTGAAGCTTTCTTT CASTSPLGRGGTEAFF TRBJ1-1 TRBD1 once TRBV6-6
TGTGCCAGCAGCTCGGGGGGGACAGGTAAAAGCTCCTACGAGCAGTACTTC CASSSGGTGKSSYEQYF TRBJ2-7 - - TRBV7-8
TGTGCCAGCAGCCCAGGGGGCGACGAGCAGTACTTC CASSPGGDEQYF TRBJ2-7 TRBD1 - TRBV11-1
TGCGCCAGCAGCACCAGGTCTAGCACAGATACGCAGTATTTT CASSTRSSTDTQYF TRBJ2-3 - - TRBV5-1
TGTGCCAGCAGCCTACAGGGGCTCGATTCACCCCTCCACTTT CASSLQGLDSPLHF TRBJ1-6 TRBD1 few TRBV25-1
TGTGCCAGCTCACCGTTTCAGACAGGGGGCCAGGGAAACACTGAAGCTTTCTTT CASSPFQTGGQGNTEAFF TRBJ1-1 TRBD1 - TRBV18
TGTGCCAGTACCATGCAGGATGGTGACACCGGGGAGCTGTTTTTT CASTMQDGDTGELFF TRBJ2-2 - once TRBV19
TGTGCCAGCAGCTTAGTCCCAGTATCCTACGAGCAGTACTTC CASSLVPVSYEQYF TRBJ2-7 - - TRBV7-8
TGTGCCAGCAGCCCTACAGGGGAGTACGAGCAGTACTTC CASSPTGEYEQYF TRBJ2-7 TRBD1 - TRBV7-6
TGCGCCAGCAGCTTGGAGGGTGCCAGCACGACTAATGAAAAACTGTTTTTT CASSLEGASTTNEKLFF TRBJ1-4 - - TRBV5-1
TGTGCCAGCAGCTTATTTCCCTACCGGGACGCCAATCAGCCCCAGCATTTT CASSLFPYRDANQPQHF TRBJ1-5 - - TRBV7-8
TGTGCCAGCAGCGTAAGGGTTAACTATGGCTACACCTTC CASSVRVNYGYTF TRBJ1-2 - - TRBV9
TGTGCCAGCAGCGTAGCCCTGGAACCCTACGAGCAGTACTTC CASSVALEPYEQYF TRBJ2-7 - - TRBV9
TGTGCCAGCAGTCAACCGGGACAGGGAAACTATGGCTACACCTTC CASSQPGQGNYGYTF TRBJ1-2 TRBD1 - TRBV28
TGTGCCAGCAGCCCTGCCGGACAGGGGGCTGAAGCTTTCTTT CASSPAGQGAEAFF TRBJ1-1 TRBD1 - TRBV14